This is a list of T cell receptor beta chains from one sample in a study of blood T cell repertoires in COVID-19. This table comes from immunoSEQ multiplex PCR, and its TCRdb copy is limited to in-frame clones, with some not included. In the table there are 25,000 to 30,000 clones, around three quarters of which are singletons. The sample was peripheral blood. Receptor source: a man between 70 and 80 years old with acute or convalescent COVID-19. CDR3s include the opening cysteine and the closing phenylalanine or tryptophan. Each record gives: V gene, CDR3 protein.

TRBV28,CASTVAGGPVNEQFF
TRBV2,CASSGQGRTEAFF
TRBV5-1,CASTVIAGVTDTQYF
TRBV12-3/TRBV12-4,CASSSERPTSF
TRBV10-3,CAISEATGGRNEQYF
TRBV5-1,CASSLSFGRGTDTQYF
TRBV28,CASRPRGLAESSYEQYF
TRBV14,CASSQGRSSNEQFF
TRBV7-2,CASSSLRTDSPLHF
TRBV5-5,CASSRQNNEQFF
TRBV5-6,CASSLDRGLTDTQYF
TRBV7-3,CASSLNPSGGGFSGELFF
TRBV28,CASSAQGGGYGYTF
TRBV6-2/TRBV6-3,CASSFGQENTEAFF
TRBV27,CASSLSARTGYGYTF
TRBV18,CASSPRQGPTSYNEQFF
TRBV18,CASRQGAQETQYF
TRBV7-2,CASRFSGDTEAFF
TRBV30,CAWGTTENQPQHF
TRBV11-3,CASSESGQSPAYYEQYF
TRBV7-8,CASSVSTVDNEKLFF
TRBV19,CASSTGQGSTEAFF
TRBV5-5,CASSFQTDTQYF
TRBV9,CASSVGGTGLHEAFF
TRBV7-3,CAGSSGTGNTGELFF
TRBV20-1,CRGGSTDTQYF
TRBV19,CASRQVASRPQHF
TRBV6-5,CASTGLIFRDGYTF
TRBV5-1,CASSELAGGPLEQYF
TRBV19,CASSPSGLGVLTF
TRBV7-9,CASSLASTGTDSYTF
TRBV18,CASSPKTRGGLETQYF
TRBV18,CASSPTIGTSGTNTQYF
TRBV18,CASSRFDRAGNQPQHF
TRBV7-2,CASSLQGRDTQYF
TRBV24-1,CATSQTGYEQYF
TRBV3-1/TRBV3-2,CASSLRQGIYNEQFF